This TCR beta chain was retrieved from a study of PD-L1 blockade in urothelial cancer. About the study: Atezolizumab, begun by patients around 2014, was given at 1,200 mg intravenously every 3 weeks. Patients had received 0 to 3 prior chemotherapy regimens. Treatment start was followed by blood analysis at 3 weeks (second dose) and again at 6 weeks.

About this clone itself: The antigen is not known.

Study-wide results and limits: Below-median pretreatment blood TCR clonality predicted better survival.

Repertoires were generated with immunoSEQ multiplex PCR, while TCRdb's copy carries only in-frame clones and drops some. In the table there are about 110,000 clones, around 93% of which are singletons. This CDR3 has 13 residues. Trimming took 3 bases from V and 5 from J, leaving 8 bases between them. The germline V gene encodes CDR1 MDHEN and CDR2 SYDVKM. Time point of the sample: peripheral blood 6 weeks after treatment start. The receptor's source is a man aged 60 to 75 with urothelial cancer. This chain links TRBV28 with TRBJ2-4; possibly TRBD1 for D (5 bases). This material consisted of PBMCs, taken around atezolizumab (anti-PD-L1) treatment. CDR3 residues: CASSLAGQNIQYF. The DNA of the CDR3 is TGTGCCAGCAGTTTGGCAGGGCAAAACATTCAGTACTTC.